These 5 T cell receptor beta chains were all obtained from the same sample, sequenced in a study of T cell repertoires in cytomegalovirus infection. One entry per CDR3 protein, called by TCRdb with MiXCR from the reads. The table has about 360,000 distinct CDR3 sequences, 18% seen once. Material for sequencing was PBMCs. The receptors were gathered from a human donor in good health (CMV status not recorded). Some clones in this sample may be carry-over from other donors' samples.

The rearrangement uses TRBV12-3 or TRBV12-4 and TRBJ2-3; TRBD2 agrees at 7 bases. The CDR3 covers 15 residues. Trimming took 9 bases from V and 6 from J; bases not matched to a gene: 15. The CDR3, as DNA: TGTGCCAGTAGTCTCCCGTGGCGGGAGTGGGATACGCAGTATTTT. This translates into CASSLPWREWDTQYF.

This clonotype has ten or more counts. V is TRBV7-2 and J is TRBJ1-5; D gene ambiguous. The CDR3 extends over 12 amino acids. V lost 5 bases to trimming and J lost 3 bases, with 5 bases between them. Looked up from germline, CDR1 is SGHTA and CDR2 is FQGNSA. CDR3 DNA: TGTGCCAGCAGCATGTTCAATCAGCCCCAGCATTTT. This encodes CASSMFNQPQHF.

This clonotype was seen a few times. This chain connects TRBV12-3 or TRBV12-4 to TRBJ2-5; 9 bases line up with TRBD2. V shed 6 bases and J 3 bases; nucleotides not matched to a gene: 8. The CDR3 spans 15 residues. CDR3 in DNA: TGTGCCAGCAGCCTCCGGCGGGGGGGTAAAGAGACCCAGTACTTC. The encoded protein is CASSLRRGGKETQYF.

This clonotype has at least ten counts. This chain links TRBV7-2 with TRBJ1-5; D unclear. The V end was cut by 8 bases, the J end by 3 bases, with 8 bases between. This CDR3 spans 12 amino acids. CDR1 is SGHTA, CDR2 FQGNSA, per germline. The CDR3 region is CASAGINQPQHF. The CDR3 nucleotides read TGTGCCAGCGCAGGAATCAATCAGCCCCAGCATTTT.

The rearrangement joins TRBV7-9 to TRBJ2-3; 9 bases align to TRBD2. The CDR3 contains 17 residues. V was pared by 3 bases and J by 2 bases, with 9 bases of the junction left unmatched. Germline CDR1 is SEHNR and CDR2 is FQNEAQ (reference sequence). DNA of the CDR3: TGTGCCAGCAGCTTTCGGCCCGGGACTAGCATCACAGATACGCAGTATTTT. Protein sequence: CASSFRPGTSITDTQYF.